This T cell receptor (beta chain) was sequenced for a study of regulatory T cells in long-lasting Graves disease. Overall study results and limits: Persistent Graves' patients showed less TCR diversity than newly diagnosed ones.

CDR3 length: 14 residues. With 4 bases removed from V and 5 bases from J, the gap between germline ends came to 18 bases. Germline V gene data show CDR1 as DFQATT and CDR2 as SNEGSKA (reference sequence). Arm-PCR of CDR3 regions and iRepertoire HTBI primers were the basis on which TCR beta libraries were built. One entry per CDR3 protein results from TCRdb running MiXCR on the multiplex PCR reads. The table has 400,000 to 450,000 distinct CDR3 sequences, roughly a quarter seen once. Only a few counts were recorded for this clonotype. What it binds is unknown. As for time point: persistent/refractory GD, antithyroid drugs over 5 years with positive TRAb. PBMCs were the source of the RNA used for TCR sequencing. Clinicians diagnosed Graves' disease using American Thyroid Association guidelines.

This chain connects TRBV20-1 to TRBJ2-7, with D tentatively TRBD1 (5 bases). The source material was peripheral blood mononuclear cells (PBMCs), sampled when the disease was refractory, from a patient treated with antithyroid drugs. The origin of this receptor is a female donor with Graves disease. The CDR3 DNA is TGCAGTGCTACCAACCCGACAGTTTCCCACGAGCAGTACTTC. Its translation is CSATNPTVSHEQYF.